The 19 T cell receptor beta chains given below trace back to one sample, sequenced in a study of blood T cell repertoires in COVID-19. Measured with immunoSEQ multiplex PCR; TCRdb has only the in-frame clones, and not every one. The data hold roughly 260,000 clones, with around 86% observed a single time. The source material was peripheral blood. The receptors here all came from a middle-aged man who had recovered from COVID-19.

The chain recombines TRBV5-6 with TRBJ2-7; 8 bases agree with TRBD1. CDR1 SGHDT and CDR2 YYEEEE come from the germline V gene. The CDR3 sequence is 13 residues long. J was trimmed by 3 bases and V by 4 bases; bases with no gene match: 3. CDR3 loop: CASSLDRVYEQYF. The CDR3 DNA follows: TGTGCCAGCAGCCTGGACAGGGTCTACGAGCAGTACTTC.

V gene TRBV19 combines with J gene TRBJ1-5; 9 bases fit TRBD1. V gave up 5 bases and J gave up 0 bases; unmatched junction bases: 8. CDR1 and CDR2 (germline): LNHDA, SQIVND (reference sequence). This CDR3 spans 17 amino acids. Written as DNA, the CDR3 is TGTGCCAGTAGTTCAACAGGGGGCGCGTTTAGCAATCAGCCCCAGCATTTT. Its translation: CASSSTGGAFSNQPQHF.

The chain has TRBV9 and TRBJ2-7, with D possibly TRBD2 on 6 matching bases. This CDR3 is 14 amino acids long. Germline CDR1 reads SGDLS; CDR2 reads YYNGEE. Trimming removed 4 bases at V and 1 base at J, with 12 bases between. The DNA for the CDR3 is TGTGCCAGCAGCCCCCGCAGCGGGTCCTACGAGCAGTACTTC. Translation gives CASSPRSGSYEQYF.

J is TRBJ2-1 and V is TRBV6-6; TRBD2 matches at 10 bases. The CDR3 sequence is 13 residues long. V was pared by 7 bases and J by 6 bases, with 3 bases of the junction left unmatched. Germline V gene lookup returns CDR1 MNHNY and CDR2 SVGAGI (reference sequence). The CDR3 DNA reads TGTGCCAGCATAAGCGGGGGGGTCAATGAGCAGTTCTTC. This translates into CASISGGVNEQFF.

This chain joins TRBV24-1 and TRBJ1-5; possibly TRBD1 for D (5 bases). The ends were cut back, 4 bases at V and 5 bases at J, with 20 bases in the middle. Germline CDR1 is KGHDR and CDR2 is SFDVKD. The CDR3 runs to 17 residues. In DNA form, the CDR3 reads TGTGCCACCAGTGAGGTCGCACAGGAACCGAGAGATCAGCCCCAGCATTTT. Amino acid sequence: CATSEVAQEPRDQPQHF.

The CDR3 loop reads CASSIRGGEQYF. The CDR3 DNA follows: TGTGCCAGTAGTATAAGGGGAGGCGAGCAGTACTTC. This chain links TRBV19 with TRBJ2-7, with D possibly TRBD2 on 6 matching bases. This CDR3 is built from 12 residues. Deletions cut 2 bases from V and 6 bases from J, with 8 bases between. The germline V gene encodes CDR1 LNHDA and CDR2 SQIVND (reference sequence).

The CDR3 DNA is TGTGCCAGTAGTCTATCGGCTAGCAGGAATGAGCAGTTCTTC. It yields the protein CASSLSASRNEQFF. The chain recombines TRBV19 with TRBJ2-1; a weak D match, TRBD2 (5 bases). The CDR3 has 14 amino acids. CDR1 LNHDA and CDR2 SQIVND come from the germline V gene (reference sequence). Trimming pared 5 bases from V and 7 bases from J, leaving 15 bases between. The full variable domain, with the rest looked up from reference TRBV19 and TRBJ2-1, is DGGITQSPKYLFRKEGQNVTLSCEQNLNHDAMYWYRQDPGQGLRLIYYSQIVNDFQKGDIAEGYSVSREKKESFPLTVTSAQKNPTAFYLCASSLSASRNEQFFGPGTRLTVL.

CDR3 nucleotides: TGTGCCAGCAGCGTATCAGGTTCCTATAATTCACCCCTCCACTTT. Its protein is CASSVSGSYNSPLHF. The J gene is TRBJ1-6, the V gene TRBV9; D unresolved. CDR1 SGDLS and CDR2 YYNGEE come from the germline V gene. This CDR3 contains 15 residues. Trimming took 1 base from V and 1 from J, leaving 6 bases between them.

This clone turned up a few times. The CDR3 sequence: CSAGTPPSYNEQFF. In DNA, the CDR3 is TGCAGCGCTGGGACACCACCCTCCTACAATGAGCAGTTCTTC. The chain is built from TRBV29-1 and TRBJ2-1, with a weak D call TRBD1 (6 bases). CDR1 and CDR2 (germline): SQVTM, ANQGSEA. The CDR3 has 14 amino acids. Trimming took off 7 bases at V and 0 bases at J, with 13 bases between the two ends.

The CDR3 sequence is CASRHLARGVEGETQYF. CDR3 DNA sequence: TGTGCCAGCAGACACCTAGCGCGAGGAGTGGAGGGGGAGACCCAGTACTTC. V gene TRBV27 combines with J gene TRBJ2-5; maybe TRBD2 (6 bases). The CDR3 loop spans 17 amino acids. Trimming took off 6 bases at V and 5 bases at J, with 25 bases between the two ends. CDR1 and CDR2 from the germline V gene are MNHEY and SMNVEV (reference sequence).

The CDR3 reads CASSLGTVMNTEAFF. CDR3 nucleotide sequence: TGTGCCAGCAGTCTCGGGACAGTTATGAACACTGAAGCTTTCTTT. The chain joins TRBV6-2 or TRBV6-3 to TRBJ1-1; 7 positions agree with TRBD1. CDR3 length equals 15 residues. Germline CDR1 and CDR2: MNHEY and SVGEGT. Trimming cost V 5 bases and J 0 bases; bases outside gene matches: 6.

The chain recombines TRBV10-3 with TRBJ1-3; no definite D call. This CDR3 is built from 16 residues. The germline CDR1 and CDR2 sequences are ENHRY and SYGVKD. V lost 9 bases and J 0 bases, leaving 18 bases between the germline ends. The CDR3 sequence is CAISSDRFNSGNTIYF. The CDR3 coding sequence is TGTGCCATTTCATCTGATCGGTTTAACTCTGGAAACACCATATATTTT.

This clone was detected only a few times. The gene calls are TRBV27 and TRBJ1-1, with 7 positions matching TRBD1. This CDR3 contains 12 residues. Trimming cost V 5 bases and J 7 bases; bases outside gene matches: 4. Germline CDR1 is MNHEY and CDR2 is SMNVEV (reference sequence). CDR3 in DNA: TGTGCCAGCAGTCGACAGGGCGGTGAAGCTTTCTTT. Residues: CASSRQGGEAFF.

The sample holds one count of this clone. The chain employs TRBV5-1 and TRBJ1-2; tentatively, D is TRBD1 (6 bases). This CDR3 has 12 residues. Trimming pared 4 bases from V and 5 bases from J, leaving 9 bases between. CDR1 is SGHRS and CDR2 is YFSETQ in the germline V gene. Here the CDR3 reads CASSEGGYGYTF. The DNA for the CDR3 is TGCGCCAGCAGCGAAGGGGGATATGGCTACACCTTC.

V gene TRBV6-5 combines with J gene TRBJ2-5; maybe TRBD2 (5 bases). The CDR3 length is 12 residues. The germline gives CDR1 MNHEY, CDR2 SVGAGI. Deletions cut 7 bases from V and 5 bases from J, with 11 bases between. DNA of the CDR3: TGTGCCAGCAAAGAGGGTGGTGAGACCCAGTACTTC. Its protein is CASKEGGETQYF.

This sequence joins TRBV13 and TRBJ1-1; D is perhaps TRBD1 (6 bases). V gave up 6 bases and J gave up 3 bases, with 14 bases separating them. The CDR3 contains 14 residues. Germline assignment: CDR1 PRHDT and CDR2 FYEKMQ (reference sequence). The CDR3 is CASSSTGTYTEAFF. CDR3 nucleotides: TGTGCCAGCAGTTCTACAGGGACGTACACTGAAGCTTTCTTT.

V gene TRBV4-3 combines with J gene TRBJ1-1; D unclear. The germline V gene has CDR1 LGHNA and CDR2 YSLEER. CDR3 length: 14 amino acids. With 4 bases removed from V and 1 base from J, the gap between germline ends came to 10 bases. In DNA, the CDR3 is TGCGCCAGCAGCCCGCGTCTTGGGAACACTGAAGCTTTCTTT. As protein: CASSPRLGNTEAFF.

A few counts support this clone. This chain connects TRBV12-3 or TRBV12-4 to TRBJ1-2; D gene ambiguous. The CDR3 is made up of 13 amino acids. V was cut by 6 bases and J by 8 bases, with 16 bases left in between. CDR3 DNA sequence: TGTGCCAGCAGCGATATTACAGCTAAAGGCTACACCTTC. The encoded protein is CASSDITAKGYTF.

CDR3 sequence reads: CASFQPSGSHNEQFF. CDR3 nucleotides: TGTGCCAGTTTTCAGCCTAGCGGGAGTCACAATGAGCAGTTCTTC. The chain has TRBV19 and TRBJ2-1, with TRBD2 identical over 10 bases. Germline V lookup: CDR1 LNHDA, CDR2 SQIVND (reference sequence). The CDR3 has 15 residues. Germline trimming cut 8 bases from V and 5 bases from J; bases unmatched to any gene: 9.